These T cell receptor beta chains were read from a single sample in a study of blood T cell repertoires in COVID-19. Only in-frame clones appear in the TCRdb table, and some are missing; sequencing was by immunoSEQ multiplex PCR. The table shows roughly 73,000 clones, with 80% to 85% occurring only once. The sample comprised peripheral blood. These TCRs come from a woman in her sixties with acute or convalescent COVID-19. Each CDR3 is given with its conserved first and last residue. D genes are given only for firm matches. Clone size, where shown, is once, few, many, or a class for clones that have expanded.

D: NA; size: NA; V: TRBV14; J: TRBJ2-3; CDR3: CASSRGGWTGGGTDTQYF; DNA: TGTGCCAGCAGCCGAGGGGGATGGACAGGAGGGGGAACAGATACGCAGTATTTT
D: NA; size: NA; V: TRBV24-1; J: TRBJ1-2; CDR3: CSQPLSEFYTF; DNA: TGTTCTCAACCACTTTCGGAGTTCTACACCTTC
D: NA; size: NA; V: TRBV19; J: TRBJ2-2; CDR3: CASSINQGLGGELFF; DNA: TGTGCCAGTAGTATAAATCAGGGGCTAGGCGGGGAGCTGTTTTTT
D: NA; size: NA; V: TRBV5-5; J: TRBJ1-5; CDR3: CASSLVEAFNQPQHF; DNA: TGTGCCAGCAGCCTCGTTGAAGCCTTTAATCAGCCCCAGCATTTT
D: NA; size: NA; V: TRBV28; J: TRBJ2-1; CDR3: CASSYTLPAGRSYNEQFF; DNA: TGTGCCAGCAGTTACACACTACCGGCGGGGAGGTCCTACAATGAGCAGTTCTTC
D: NA; size: once; V: TRBV6-5; J: TRBJ1-2; CDR3: CASIGGIGYGYTF; DNA: TGTGCCAGCATTGGAGGGATAGGCTATGGCTACACCTTC
D: NA; size: many; V: TRBV2; J: TRBJ2-3; CDR3: CASSSGTDTQYF; DNA: TGTGCCAGCAGCTCGGGCACAGATACGCAGTATTTT
D: NA; size: NA; V: TRBV19; J: TRBJ1-5; CDR3: CASSITAADQPQHF; DNA: TGTGCCAGTAGTATAACGGCAGCGGATCAGCCCCAGCATTTT
D: TRBD2; size: NA; V: TRBV10-1; J: TRBJ2-3; CDR3: CASSVTSGLQDTQYF; DNA: TGCGCCAGCAGTGTGACTAGCGGCCTACAAGATACGCAGTATTTT
D: TRBD2; size: NA; V: TRBV4-1; J: TRBJ2-1; CDR3: CASSPRGVLDEQFF; DNA: TGCGCCAGCAGCCCGCGGGGGGTTTTGGATGAGCAGTTCTTC
D: NA; size: NA; V: TRBV5-1; J: TRBJ1-4; CDR3: CASSPGLGMVATNEKLFF; DNA: TGCGCCAGCAGCCCCGGACTCGGTATGGTTGCAACTAATGAAAAACTGTTTTTT
D: NA; size: NA; V: TRBV9; J: TRBJ2-1; CDR3: CASSAQGEQFF; DNA: TGTGCCAGCAGCGCCCAGGGTGAGCAGTTCTTC
D: NA; size: NA; V: TRBV18; J: TRBJ2-7; CDR3: CASSPERQNEQYF; DNA: TGTGCCAGCTCACCCGAGCGGCAGAACGAGCAGTACTTC
D: NA; size: NA; V: TRBV7-2; J: TRBJ1-1; CDR3: CASSSRQGRTEAFF; DNA: TGTGCCAGCAGCTCTCGGCAGGGGAGAACTGAAGCTTTCTTT
D: TRBD2; size: NA; V: TRBV18; J: TRBJ2-5; CDR3: CASSPLTSGGYGQETQYF; DNA: TGTGCCAGCTCACCCCTGACGAGCGGGGGGTACGGACAAGAGACCCAGTACTTC
D: NA; size: NA; V: TRBV2; J: TRBJ1-4; CDR3: CASSTTPNEKLFF; DNA: TGTGCCAGCAGCACGACACCGAATGAAAAACTGTTTTTT
D: NA; size: NA; V: TRBV5-1; J: TRBJ1-2; CDR3: CASSLVGESGRGYTF; DNA: TGCGCCAGCAGCTTGGTTGGGGAAAGCGGTAGGGGCTACACCTTC
D: NA; size: NA; V: TRBV6-1; J: TRBJ2-5; CDR3: CASSESLGSLSETQYF; DNA: TGTGCCAGCAGTGAATCCCTTGGCAGTTTGTCAGAGACCCAGTACTTC
D: TRBD2; size: NA; V: TRBV7-8; J: TRBJ2-1; CDR3: CASSLRAGEGYNEQFF; DNA: TGTGCCAGCAGCTTAAGAGCGGGAGAGGGATACAATGAGCAGTTCTTC
D: TRBD2; size: NA; V: TRBV5-1; J: TRBJ2-6; CDR3: CASSWGLAGGYSGANVLTF; DNA: TGCGCCAGCAGCTGGGGACTAGCGGGAGGGTACTCTGGGGCCAACGTCCTGACTTTC
D: NA; size: NA; V: TRBV30; J: TRBJ1-2; CDR3: CATFRQGRPANYGYTF; DNA: TGTGCCACCTTTCGGCAGGGCCGGCCCGCTAACTATGGCTACACCTTC
D: NA; size: NA; V: TRBV6-1; J: TRBJ1-2; CDR3: CASSEAPGKSYGYTF; DNA: TGTGCCAGCAGTGAAGCCCCCGGGAAAAGCTATGGCTACACCTTC
D: NA; size: NA; V: TRBV27; J: TRBJ2-2; CDR3: CASSQKRAGELFF; DNA: TGTGCCAGCAGCCAAAAACGGGCCGGGGAGCTGTTTTTT
D: NA; size: NA; V: TRBV14; J: TRBJ2-1; CDR3: CASSPRLDGGNEQFF; DNA: TGTGCCAGCAGCCCAAGGCTAGACGGGGGCAATGAGCAGTTCTTC
D: TRBD1; size: NA; V: TRBV9; J: TRBJ1-4; CDR3: CASSVGRGAPTNEKLFF; DNA: TGTGCCAGCAGCGTAGGCAGGGGGGCTCCAACTAATGAAAAACTGTTTTTT
D: NA; size: NA; V: TRBV9; J: TRBJ1-2; CDR3: CASSVGDTGTNYGYTF; DNA: TGTGCCAGCAGCGTAGGAGATACCGGGACAAACTATGGCTACACCTTC
D: NA; size: NA; V: TRBV9; J: TRBJ1-2; CDR3: CASSAVGGANYGYTF; DNA: TGTGCCAGCAGCGCGGTCGGGGGAGCCAACTATGGCTACACCTTC
D: TRBD1; size: NA; V: TRBV19; J: TRBJ2-7; CDR3: CASSIGQGAYEQYF; DNA: TGTGCCAGTAGTATAGGACAGGGGGCCTACGAGCAGTACTTC
D: NA; size: once; V: TRBV3-1/TRBV3-2; J: TRBJ2-7; CDR3: CASSQTWTATYEQYF; DNA: TGTGCCAGCAGCCAAACTTGGACAGCAACCTACGAGCAGTACTTC
D: NA; size: NA; V: TRBV12-3/TRBV12-4; J: TRBJ1-5; CDR3: CASSLLGDQPQHF; DNA: TGTGCCAGCAGCCTCCTCGGGGATCAGCCCCAGCATTTT
D: TRBD2; size: NA; V: TRBV7-6; J: TRBJ2-1; CDR3: CASSLAASGGYNEQFF; DNA: TGTGCCAGCAGCTTAGCAGCAAGCGGGGGTTACAATGAGCAGTTCTTC
D: NA; size: NA; V: TRBV5-1; J: TRBJ2-5; CDR3: CASSRLQGWETQYF; DNA: TGCGCCAGCAGCCGGTTGCAGGGGTGGGAGACCCAGTACTTC
D: NA; size: few; V: TRBV10-2; J: TRBJ1-1; CDR3: CASSATENTEAFF; DNA: TGCGCCAGCAGTGCGACAGAGAACACTGAAGCTTTCTTT
D: NA; size: NA; V: TRBV27; J: TRBJ1-2; CDR3: CASRARGAATADGYTF; DNA: TGTGCCAGCAGGGCACGGGGAGCCGCTACCGCGGATGGCTACACCTTC